What follows is one TCR beta chain and its context. Germline lookup yields CDR1 SGHTA and CDR2 FQGNSA. The CDR3 runs to 13 residues. V trimming: 5 bases; J trimming: 12 bases; junction bases outside the gene matches: 11. The sample is drawn from a study of cytomegalovirus exposure and HLA in healthy donors. 60 Vbeta and 13 Jbeta primers were used in PCR. Sequencing was performed with immunoSEQ multiplex PCR; in TCRdb, only in-frame clones are kept and a portion is missing. This table has 130,000 or so clones, around 74% appearing once. The specimen sequenced was PBMCs. This chain uses TRBV7-2 with TRBJ2-7, with 9 nucleotides matching TRBD2. This TCR was sampled from a male donor in good health and CMV-seronegative. CDR3 residues: CASSHSSGVLGYF. CDR3 DNA sequence: TGTGCCAGCAGCCACTCTAGCGGGGTGCTAGGGTACTTC.